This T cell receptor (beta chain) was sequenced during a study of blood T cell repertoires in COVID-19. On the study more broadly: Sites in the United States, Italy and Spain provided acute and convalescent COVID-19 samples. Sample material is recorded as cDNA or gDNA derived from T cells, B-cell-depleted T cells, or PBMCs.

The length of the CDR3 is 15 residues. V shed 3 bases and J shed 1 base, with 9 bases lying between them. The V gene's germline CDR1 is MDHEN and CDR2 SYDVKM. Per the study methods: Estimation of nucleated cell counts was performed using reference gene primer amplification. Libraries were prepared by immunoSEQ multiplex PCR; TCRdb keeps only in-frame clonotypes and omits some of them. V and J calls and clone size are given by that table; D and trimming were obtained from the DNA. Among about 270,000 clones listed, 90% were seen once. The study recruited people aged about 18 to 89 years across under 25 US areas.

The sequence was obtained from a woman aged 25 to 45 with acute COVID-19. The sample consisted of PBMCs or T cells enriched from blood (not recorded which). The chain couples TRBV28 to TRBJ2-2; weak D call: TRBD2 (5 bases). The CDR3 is CASSFPGLNTGELFF. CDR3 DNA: TGTGCCAGCAGTTTTCCTGGACTGAACACCGGGGAGCTGTTTTTT.